A single sample gave rise to the 20 T cell receptor beta chains below, sequenced in a study of memory CD8 T cells in hepatitis C reinfection. Time point specified: late/post reinfection, 12 to 24 weeks after detection. No in vitro expansion preceded TCR sequencing of the sorted cells. Measured with immunoSEQ multiplex PCR; TCRdb has only the in-frame clones, and not every one. The sample holds about 43,000 clones, 80% to 90% seen once. Material: naive CD8+ T cells sorted from blood. The receptors stem from a man aged 18 to 30 with hepatitis C virus infection.

This rearrangement joins TRBV7-2 to TRBJ1-2, with D unclear. Germline CDR1 reads SGHTA; CDR2 reads FQGNSA. V was pared by 6 bases and J by 4 bases, with 12 bases between. The CDR3 is 13 residues long. In nucleotides, the CDR3 is TGTGCCAGCAGTCCCCCGGGGAGCTATGGCTACACCTTC. This codes for CASSPPGSYGYTF.

This rearrangement joins TRBV28 to TRBJ2-3, with TRBD1 matching over 8 bases. The CDR3 loop spans 14 amino acids. Trimming took 6 bases from V and 2 from J; bases not matched to a gene: 4. The germline V gene encodes CDR1 MDHEN and CDR2 SYDVKM. The CDR3, as DNA: TGTGCCAGCAGGGACAGGGAAGTCACAGATACGCAGTATTTT. Translation: CASRDREVTDTQYF.

The J gene is TRBJ2-3, the V gene TRBV27, with D tentatively TRBD2 (6 bases). The CDR3 is 14 amino acids. V dropped 8 bases and J dropped 1 base, with 13 bases sitting between them. The germline CDR1 and CDR2 sequences are MNHEY and SMNVEV (reference sequence). The CDR3 reads CASLRGVGTDTQYF. CDR3 nucleotides: TGTGCCAGCCTACGCGGGGTGGGCACAGATACGCAGTATTTT.

The rearrangement links TRBV6-1 to TRBJ2-7; 9 positions agree with TRBD2. CDR1 is MNHNS, CDR2 SASEGT, per germline. The CDR3 is 11 amino acids. J was trimmed by 7 bases and V by 9 bases; bases with no gene match: 4. CDR3 DNA sequence: TGTGCCAGTGTTAGCGGGAGTGAGCAGTACTTC. This translates into CASVSGSEQYF.

The CDR3 bases are TGTGCCAGCAGTAGCGGGTCCAACACCGGGGAGCTGTTTTTT. Translating it yields CASSSGSNTGELFF. V and J are TRBV11-3 and TRBJ2-2, with TRBD2 identical over 7 bases. The CDR3 is 14 amino acids. The V segment lost 6 bases and the J segment 2 bases; nucleotides outside the gene matches: 3. Germline lookup yields CDR1 SGHNT and CDR2 YENEEA.

V usage is TRBV7-2 and J usage is TRBJ2-7; 7 nucleotides match TRBD1. This CDR3 is 13 amino acids long. V lost 6 bases and J lost 2; bases outside the gene matches: 4. Germline V gene lookup returns CDR1 SGHTA and CDR2 FQGNSA. The CDR3 nucleotides are TGTGCCAGCAGTCCAACAGGGGCCTACGAGCAGTACTTC. Protein sequence: CASSPTGAYEQYF.

The chain recombines TRBV7-8 with TRBJ1-1; D not resolved. The germline CDR1 and CDR2 sequences are SGHVS and FQNEAQ. Trimming removed 8 bases at V and 5 bases at J, with 12 bases between. There are 12 residues in the CDR3. CDR3 DNA: TGTGCCAGCTTCTGGGCGGGGACTGAAGCTTTCTTT. Translation: CASFWAGTEAFF.

With regard to this clone: Different DNA sequences within this sample yield the same CDR3. The rearrangement joins TRBV5-8 to TRBJ2-1; 9 positions match TRBD1. CDR3 length: 14 amino acids. Germline CDR1 is SGHTS and CDR2 is YDEGEE. Losses at the gene ends were 2 bases for V and 5 bases for J; bases not matched to a gene: 2. CDR3 residues: CASSFGTGHNEQFF. For the CDR3, the DNA is TGTGCCAGCAGCTTCGGGACAGGGCACAATGAGCAGTTCTTC.

V gene TRBV11-2 combines with J gene TRBJ2-1; perhaps TRBD2 as D (5 bases). In germline, CDR1 is SGHAT, CDR2 FQNNGV. V was cut by 4 bases and J by 6 bases, with 16 bases left in between. The CDR3 extends over 15 amino acids. This chain's CDR3 is CASSSGWAGFNEQFF. The CDR3 region has the DNA TGTGCCAGCAGCTCCGGTTGGGCGGGCTTCAATGAGCAGTTCTTC. The full variable domain, with the rest looked up from reference TRBV11-2 and TRBJ2-1, is EAGVAQSPRYKIIEKRQSVAFWCNPISGHATLYWYQQILGQGPKLLIQFQNNGVVDDSQLPKDRFSAERLKGVDSTLKIQPAKLEDSAVYLCASSSGWAGFNEQFFGPGTRLTVL.

The V and J genes are TRBV7-9 and TRBJ2-5; 10 bases are shared with TRBD2. Looked up from germline, CDR1 is SEHNR and CDR2 is FQNEAQ (reference sequence). The CDR3 loop spans 15 amino acids. J gave up 4 bases and V 7 bases, and 9 bases lay outside the gene matches. The CDR3 protein is CASTGGVAGGETQYF. CDR3 sequence (DNA): TGTGCCAGCACCGGGGGGGTAGCGGGGGGAGAGACCCAGTACTTC.

The V and J genes are TRBV5-4 and TRBJ2-1; weak D call: TRBD1 (6 bases). Germline V gene lookup returns CDR1 SGHNT and CDR2 YYREEE (reference sequence). The CDR3 sequence is 15 residues long. The ends were cut back, 2 bases at V and 2 bases at J, with 11 bases in the middle. This CDR3 reads CASSLEQGAYNEQFF. CDR3 bases: TGTGCCAGCAGCTTAGAACAGGGCGCCTACAATGAGCAGTTCTTC. The complete variable domain, with remaining parts taken from reference TRBV5-4 and TRBJ2-1, reads ETGVTQSPTHLIKTRGQQVTLRCSSQSGHNTVSWYQQALGQGPQFIFQYYREEENGRGNFPPRFSGLQFPNYSSELNVNALELDDSALYLCASSLEQGAYNEQFFGPGTRLTVL.

V and J are TRBV7-2 and TRBJ2-1, with no clear D. The length of the CDR3 is 13 residues. Trimming shortened V by 1 base and J by 9 bases, and 10 bases separated the two germline ends. CDR1 and CDR2 from the germline V gene are SGHTA and FQGNSA. The CDR3 DNA follows: TGTGCCAGCAGCTTAGGGGTAGCCACTGAGCAGTTCTTC. This encodes CASSLGVATEQFF.

The rearrangement uses TRBV7-6 and TRBJ2-7; D might be TRBD2 (6 bases). V was shortened by 5 bases and J by 6 bases, with 20 bases between the two germline ends. Germline V gene data show CDR1 as SGHVS and CDR2 as FNYEAQ. This CDR3 spans 15 amino acids. The CDR3 DNA reads as TGTGCCAGCAGCCCGCCCGGGACTCTCCCCGGCGAGCAGTACTTC. This gives the protein CASSPPGTLPGEQYF.

The CDR3 here is CAIEGAGEMKEQYF. DNA for the CDR3: TGTGCCATCGAAGGGGCAGGGGAAATGAAGGAGCAGTACTTC. This chain connects TRBV2 to TRBJ2-5, with D maybe TRBD1 (6 bases). The CDR3 length is 14 residues. V was clipped by 10 bases and J by 11 bases, with 26 bases between them. The germline CDR1 and CDR2 sequences are SNHLY and FYNNEI.

This chain links TRBV27 with TRBJ1-6; no firm D call. CDR1 MNHEY and CDR2 SMNVEV come from the germline V gene (reference sequence). V was cut by 5 bases and J by 2 bases, with 7 bases left in between. This CDR3 contains 14 residues. CDR3 sequence reads: CASSPGTYNSPLHF. The CDR3 bases are TGTGCCAGCAGTCCCGGGACCTATAATTCACCCCTCCACTTT.

The chain combines TRBV27 with TRBJ2-5, with 8 nucleotides matching TRBD1. With 4 bases clipped from V and 7 bases from J, the junction kept 11 bases outside the gene matches. The CDR3 runs to 15 residues. Germline V gene lookup returns CDR1 MNHEY and CDR2 SMNVEV (reference sequence). The DNA for the CDR3 is TGTGCCAGCAGTTCCTCGGACAGGGCTGTTGGGACCCAGTACTTC. It codes for CASSSSDRAVGTQYF.

This clone appeared a single time. The V and J genes are TRBV29-1 and TRBJ2-1, with D possibly being TRBD2 (5 bases). The V gene's germline CDR1 is SQVTM and CDR2 ANQGSEA. Trimming stripped 4 bases from V and 9 bases from J, with 10 bases between. CDR3 length: 11 residues. The CDR3 nucleotides read TGCAGCGTTGGGGGAGACGCTGAGCAGTTCTTC. This sequence encodes CSVGGDAEQFF.

The V and J genes are TRBV5-8 and TRBJ2-1, with 10 bases that match TRBD2. Germline CDR1 is SGHTS and CDR2 is YDEGEE. With 4 bases clipped from V and 4 bases from J, the junction kept 5 bases outside the gene matches. This CDR3 has 15 amino acids. CDR3 sequence: CASSDLAGGYNEQFF. The CDR3 DNA reads as TGTGCCAGCAGCGATTTAGCGGGAGGATACAATGAGCAGTTCTTC.

The chain has TRBV5-1 and TRBJ1-1, with TRBD1 matching over 12 bases. The germline V gene encodes CDR1 SGHRS and CDR2 YFSETQ. The ends lost 4 bases at V and 8 bases at J; junction bases unmatched: 6. This CDR3 is 14 amino acids long. Here the CDR3 reads CASSGGQGASEAFF. The CDR3 nucleotides read TGCGCCAGCAGCGGGGGACAGGGGGCGTCGGAAGCTTTCTTT.

V is TRBV19 and J is TRBJ2-1, with 8 bases that match TRBD2. The trim removed 5 bases at V and 0 bases at J, leaving 3 bases unmatched. Germline V CDR1 and CDR2: LNHDA, SQIVND (reference sequence). This CDR3 region has 15 residues. CDR3 DNA sequence: TGTGCCAGTAGTGCAGCGGGGGACTCCTACAATGAGCAGTTCTTC. It is translated as CASSAAGDSYNEQFF. The full variable domain, completed using reference TRBV19 and TRBJ2-1, is DGGITQSPKYLFRKEGQNVTLSCEQNLNHDAMYWYRQDPGQGLRLIYYSQIVNDFQKGDIAEGYSVSREKKESFPLTVTSAQKNPTAFYLCASSAAGDSYNEQFFGPGTRLTVL.